What follows is one TCR beta chain and its context. Its antigen is still unknown. The sample belongs to a study of radiotherapy plus CTLA-4 blockade in lung cancer. Study observations and caveats: In blood, TCR clones derived from the tumor expanded after radiotherapy plus ipilimumab.

The protocol was immunoSEQ multiplex PCR, while the TCRdb copy is restricted to in-frame clones and leaves out a portion. The table records tens of thousands of clones, approximately 79% of them present only once. This receptor was taken from a human donor with non-small cell lung cancer that progressed on radiotherapy plus ipilimumab. The sample here was peripheral blood, taken from a patient treated with radiotherapy plus ipilimumab.

Written as DNA, the CDR3 is TGTGCCAGCAGTCTACAGGGACGCGAGACCCAGTACTTC. Its translation: CASSLQGRETQYF. V usage is TRBV6-5 and J usage is TRBJ2-5; the D gene is possibly TRBD1 (6 bases). V was clipped by 5 bases and J by 5 bases, with 12 bases between them. The germline V gene has CDR1 MNHEY and CDR2 SVGAGI. This CDR3 is 13 amino acids long.